These 10 T cell receptor beta chains were all obtained from the same sample, sequenced in a study of T cells expressing NK-cell markers. TCRdb re-called the 5' RACE reads; one entry per CDR3 protein, DNA not given. Its clone listing holds 550,000 to 600,000 distinct CDR3 sequences. The sequenced sample consisted of blood T cells: a sorted CD56 or NKG2C T cell subset, CD4+ or CD8+ T cells, or bulk PBMC T cells (not recorded which). The receptors shown here come from a man between 18 and 29 years old in good health.

The genes are TRBV5-5 and TRBJ2-1; as DNA is missing, the TRBD1 call by TCRdb cannot be tested. Per germline, CDR1 SGHKS and CDR2 YYEKEE (reference sequence). The CDR3 consists of 14 residues. This CDR3 reads CASDPFFGFNEQFF.

The V call is TRBV5-1, the J call TRBJ1-4; the TRBD1 assignment by TCRdb is unverifiable without DNA. This CDR3 spans 14 amino acids. Germline loops: CDR1 SGHRS, CDR2 YFSETQ. The CDR3 here is CASSLDGQNEKLFF. Filled out from reference TRBV5-1 and TRBJ1-4, the complete variable domain reads KAGVTQTPRYLIKTRGQQVTLSCSPISGHRSVSWYQQTPGQGLQFLFEYFSETQRNKGNFPGRFSGRQFSNSRSEMNVSTLELGDSALYLCASSLDGQNEKLFFGSGTQLSVL.

The J gene is TRBJ2-5, the V gene TRBV11-3; TCRdb returns TRBD2, unconfirmable since there is no DNA. The length of the CDR3 is 16 residues. Germline CDR1 is SGHNT and CDR2 is YENEEA. CDR3 sequence: CASSVREVEIQETQYF.

The gene calls are TRBV5-1 and TRBJ1-2. This CDR3 is built from 13 residues. The germline V gene has CDR1 SGHRS and CDR2 YFSETQ. The CDR3 region is CASSGGRHYGYTF.

The chain uses TRBV30 and TRBJ1-5; TCRdb designates TRBD1, a call that cannot be tested without DNA. The CDR3 extends over 15 amino acids. The V gene's germline CDR1 is GTSNPN and CDR2 SVGIG (reference sequence). CDR3 amino acids: CAWSYRGLWNQPQHF. The entire variable domain, with the rest obtained from reference TRBV30 and TRBJ1-5, is as follows: SQTIHQWPATLVQPVGSPLSLECTVEGTSNPNLYWYRQAAGRGLQLLFYSVGIGQISSEVPQNLSASRPQDRQFILSSKKLLLSDSGFYLCAWSYRGLWNQPQHFGDGTRLSIL.

The chain couples TRBV7-9 to TRBJ2-1; TCRdb gives TRBD2 as the D gene, but with no DNA this cannot be confirmed. Per germline, CDR1 SEHNR and CDR2 FQNEAQ (reference sequence). The CDR3 runs to 14 residues. The CDR3 reads CASTQLGPPTIQFF.

The rearrangement uses TRBV25-1 and TRBJ1-1; the D gene TCRdb calls, TRBD1, cannot be checked with no DNA. Germline CDR1 is MGHDK and CDR2 is SYGVNS. The CDR3 extends over 11 amino acids. The CDR3 reads CASSGSKGAFF.

V gene TRBV25-1 combines with J gene TRBJ2-1; TCRdb outputs TRBD2, but without DNA this stays unchecked. The germline CDR1 and CDR2 sequences are MGHDK and SYGVNS. The CDR3 consists of 15 residues. The CDR3 sequence is CASSGASSPDNEQFF.

This chain connects TRBV28 to TRBJ2-5; the TCRdb call, TRBD1, lacks DNA for checking. The CDR3 spans 15 residues. The germline V gene encodes CDR1 MDHEN and CDR2 SYDVKM. CDR3 sequence reads: CASSFVPGAQETQYF.

The chain uses TRBV20-1 and TRBJ2-1; TCRdb selects TRBD2, and the lack of DNA leaves this call unchecked. Germline V lookup: CDR1 DFQATT, CDR2 SNEGSKA (reference sequence). The CDR3 runs 15 residues. This chain's CDR3 is CSASSSGRKFNEQFF.